This TCR beta chain was recovered during a study of cytomegalovirus exposure and HLA in healthy donors (TCRdb year 2017). As for the study more broadly: An earlier analysis of approximately 640 of the donors reported roughly 300 Gb of sequence data and about 100 million unique TCR beta sequences from around 200 million T cells. Approximately 300 gigabases of sequencing data and approximately 91 million unique TCR sequences made up an early release that covered approximately 620 HLA-typed donors. Of the roughly 400 genotyped donors, less than 85% were placed in the genetic ancestry cluster associated with self-reported Caucasian donors. The study was designed to test whether signatures of past pathogen exposure could be identified by cataloging public T cell receptors. The study profiled the T cell repertoires of hundreds of subjects by immunosequencing and related them to cytomegalovirus serostatus. In addition to the first cohort of several hundred subjects, a separate validation cohort of around 110 different subjects was used. To predict cytomegalovirus infection status, the study brought together high-throughput TCR immunosequencing, statistical association of individual TCRs with disease status, and machine learning. A later analysis re-examined previously published TCR beta repertoires from more than 550 donors and added high-resolution HLA genotyping to investigate patterns of TCR occurrence. Rather than using new phenotypic data, the later analysis identified candidate immune exposures from TCR beta sequences and from how often those sequences occurred across donors. To decide whether each TCR beta V gene segment behaved as functional or pseudogenic, an earlier analysis of nearly 600 of the donors relied on high-throughput TCR beta sequencing. Donor age, sex, ethnicity and CMV serostatus were collected together with the repertoire data. Genome-wide SNP genotypes for about 65% of the roughly 670 donors were used in a later genetic analysis, which treated that subset as a discovery cohort. Every repertoire in the discovery cohort had been generated on one and the same sequencing platform. Both class I and class II loci were covered by HLA typing, at four-digit resolution. The number of typed donors differed by locus: about 629-630 for A, B, C, DRB1 and DQB1; 522 for DQA1; 606 for DPA1; and about 450 for DPB1. A few DR-DQ haplotypes were treated as single units for association and clustering because of strong linkage in the cohort. Among around 400 genotyped donors of the cohort, an average of approximately 240,000 unique TCR beta nucleotide sequences was sequenced per donor, of which about 18% were non-productive. The research as a whole found: Broadly in line with IMGT annotations, most TCR beta V segments showed up in productive rearrangements about 90% or about 30% of the time in an earlier analysis of several hundred of the donors. In this cohort, only TCR beta chains were sequenced, and detectable features were limited by the absence of alpha or paired-chain data. In a later analysis, around 15,000 TCR beta sequences were associated with specific HLA alleles at a false discovery rate of 0.05. Most TCR sequences were observed very rarely across donors, whereas some public TCRs were present in many individuals. Most CMV-associated TCR beta chains appeared to be HLA-restricted in a later analysis, and the HLA associations seemed to be driven largely by CMV exposure. Correlated functional status among segregating V segments might be attributable to linkage disequilibrium, but an unknown experimental factor could not be ruled out. In a later genetic analysis, fewer N-insertions in productive TCRs were reported among donors in an Asian-associated ancestry cluster than the approximately 670-donor mean. Because counts were too low, seventeen rarely observed V segments, including chromosome 9 orphons, were left out of the earlier analysis of a few hundred of the donors. When HLA alleles, especially DR and DQ, strongly co-occurred, TCR associations were difficult to assign to individual alleles. In both the original and validation cohorts, the classifier was reported to diagnose cytomegalovirus status with high specificity and sensitivity. Some IMGT-functional V segments, including TRBV6-2 and TRBV6-3, could not be distinguished by the 87-base-pair reads and were therefore excluded. A few of the identified cytomegalovirus-associated TCR beta chains were confirmed in vitro to be specific for cytomegalovirus antigens. An association between a missense DCLRE1C variant and V-gene and J-gene trimming of TCR beta chains was found in a later genetic analysis and replicated in an independent cohort. The authors suggested that the approach could potentially be extended to other disease states and immunological phenotypes. HLA typing was unavailable for some donors at each locus, so association tests used only the typed subset. The only immune exposure information available for the cohort was CMV serostatus. A total of some 180 TCR beta chains were listed by the study as associated with cytomegalovirus. The presence/absence analyses assumed that sequencing depth was roughly uniform across donors, and that assumption may not be true. A group of highly shared sequence variants was considered likely to be a technical artifact of the sequencing pipeline. Several of the top co-occurrence clusters appeared to be linked to parvovirus B19, influenza, CMV and Epstein-Barr virus, according to a later analysis. A later analysis found that HLA-associated TCR beta chains were more clonally expanded and had lower generation probabilities than equally common non-associated chains. A further reported finding was that TCR beta sequences accurately predicted the HLA-A and HLA-B alleles for most subjects in the first cohort. A later analysis found that TCR association rates varied across HLA loci, with DRB1 alleles showing the most associated TCRs and HLA-C alleles the fewest.

The cohort comprised some 730 healthy bone marrow donors. All cohort members were sampled while nominally healthy, although unrecorded immune exposures were likely present. The donor tested CMV seropositive and was one of the 289 seropositive cohort members. Each donor provided a peripheral blood sample, and peripheral blood mononuclear cells were used for TCR beta sequencing. The Qiagen DNeasy Blood Extraction Kit was used to extract genomic DNA from the blood cell samples. As concerns this clone: Its antigen is still unknown. Within one base of it there is no much larger clone, and no base qualities were kept.

Based on the germline V gene, the CDR1 and CDR2 sequences are SGDLS and YYNGEE. V loses 4 bases, J loses 0 bases, and the germline ends lie 13 bases apart. Taken from cysteine to phenylalanine, the CDR3 has 16 residues. The CDR3 DNA has 48 bases and is translated from base 1. The library relied on the immunoSEQ multiplex PCR assay. A mixture of 60 forward primers for TCR Vbeta segments and 13 reverse primers for TCR Jbeta segments was used in the multiplex PCR. Amplification of the CDR3 region of rearranged TCR beta genes was performed with a multiplex PCR assay on genomic DNA. The amplified TCR beta libraries were sequenced on the Illumina HiSeq System as 87-base-pair reads. Turning to the authors' computational methods: A later analysis counted some 80 million unique TCR beta chains across the approximately 700 repertoires, and 10 million to 11 million of these chains were shared by at least two donors. A nearest-neighbor algorithm error-corrected the raw reads and collapsed the reads into unique sequences, merging closely related sequences to remove PCR and sequencing errors. To assign V, D and J gene segments, CDR3 sequences were aligned to IMGT reference sequences. Each retained sequence needed at least a six-nucleotide match to both a V gene segment and a J gene segment. A rearrangement was called productive if the CDR3 had no stop codons and remained in frame with V and J, and every other rearrangement was called non-productive. CDR3 was defined according to IMGT convention as the region running from the second conserved V-encoded cysteine to the conserved J-encoded phenylalanine. The earlier analysis of 587 of the donors excluded any sequence lacking an unambiguous match to a single V gene segment. In an earlier analysis of a few hundred of the donors, V segments were called functional above 56.7% productive rearrangements and were called segregating when the between-donor standard deviation exceeded 5%. A statistical classification framework was developed to diagnose cytomegalovirus status using the catalog of TCR beta chain sequences. In a later analysis, V and J genes were assigned by comparing TCR nucleotide sequences against IMGT/GENE-DB human TR gene sequences. The TCRdist pipeline was used in a later analysis to assign CDR3 sequences and most-parsimonious VDJ recombination scenarios. In a later analysis, every TCR beta chain was defined by the combination of its CDR3 amino acid sequence and its V-gene family, and reads without a unique V-gene family were dropped. As a way to deal with suspected cross-contamination and a sequencing artifact, a later analysis dropped 450 to 600 nucleotide sequences that were highly shared and had low generation probability. A later analysis calculated a clonal expansion index for each public chain from normalized within-repertoire ranks of inferred template counts. In a later analysis, generation probabilities were computed using a VDJ recombination model fitted to out-of-frame rearrangements, and the results were checked against IGoR. Hypergeometric tests were used in a later analysis to score TCR-TCR, TCR-HLA and TCR-CMV co-occurrence, with a repertoire-size bias correction applied to the TCR pairs. In a later analysis, false discovery rates were estimated by permuting HLA or CMV assignments 20 times. In a later analysis, co-occurring TCRs were grouped using DBSCAN, and TCRdist sequence similarity was added for clustering within HLA-allele-positive subsets. Repertoires with fewer than 30,000 or more than 120,000 public chains, plus five repertoires with anomalous nucleotide sharing, were excluded from co-occurrence clustering. In TCRdb, the immuneACCESS table is reduced to in-frame sequences with V and J assigned. These tables do not hold every clone; where another copy was compared, an unresolved V gene accounts for under half, and the others remain unexplained. V and J calls and clone size are as listed in that table; D and trimming were resolved from the DNA. Here the sample has roughly 90,000 clones; approximately 85% occur a single time. The ten biggest clones cover more than 3% of the sample.

The TCR comes from a man between 25 and 39 years old in good health and CMV-seropositive. The V gene is TRBV9 and the J gene is TRBJ2-2; D gene: possibly TRBD2, on 5 matching bases. The sample taken for sequencing was PBMCs. Here the CDR3 is given as CASSPPERPNTGELFF. The bases read TGTGCCAGCAGCCCCCCCGAGCGGCCGAACACCGGGGAGCTGTTTTTT.